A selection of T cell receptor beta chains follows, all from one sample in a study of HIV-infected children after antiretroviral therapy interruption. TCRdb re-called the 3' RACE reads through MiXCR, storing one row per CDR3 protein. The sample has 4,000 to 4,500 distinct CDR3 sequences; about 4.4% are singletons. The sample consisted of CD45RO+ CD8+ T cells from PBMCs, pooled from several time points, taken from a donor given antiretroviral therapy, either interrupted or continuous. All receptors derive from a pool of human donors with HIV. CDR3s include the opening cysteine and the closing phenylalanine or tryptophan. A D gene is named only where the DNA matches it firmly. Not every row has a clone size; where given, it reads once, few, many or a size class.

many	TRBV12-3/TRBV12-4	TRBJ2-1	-	CASSPPAPYNEQFF	TGTGCCAGCAGTCCCCCAGCGCCCTACAATGAGCAGTTCTTC
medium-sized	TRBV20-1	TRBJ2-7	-	CSALGPSTSYEQYF	TGCAGTGCCCTAGGACCCTCCACGTCGTACGAGCAGTACTTC
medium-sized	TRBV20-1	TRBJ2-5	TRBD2	CSAPSGREQETQYF	TGCAGTGCACCTAGCGGGAGAGAACAAGAGACCCAGTACTTC
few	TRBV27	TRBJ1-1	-	CASSSGNTEAFF	TGTGCCAGCAGTTCGGGGAACACTGAAGCTTTCTTT
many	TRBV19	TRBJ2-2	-	CASSVGNTGELFF	TGTGCCAGTAGTGTGGGTAACACCGGGGAGCTGTTTTTT
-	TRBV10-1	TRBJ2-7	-	CASSEARGAGGSHEQYF	TGCGCCAGCAGTGAGGCCCGCGGGGCAGGGGGGTCCCACGAGCAGTACTTC
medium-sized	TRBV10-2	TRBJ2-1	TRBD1	CASIQTGWNEQFF	TGCGCCAGCATCCAGACAGGGTGGAATGAGCAGTTCTTC
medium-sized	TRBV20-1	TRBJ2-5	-	CSARTLGEQRETQYF	TGCAGTGCCCGCACCCTGGGGGAGCAGCGGGAGACCCAGTACTTC
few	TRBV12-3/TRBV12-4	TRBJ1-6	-	CASSLGLGGGSPLHF	TGTGCCAGCAGCTTAGGCCTCGGGGGCGGTTCACCCCTCCACTTT
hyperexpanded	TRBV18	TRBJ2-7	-	CASSSGAGTAANEQYF	TGTGCCAGCTCTTCCGGCGCCGGGACTGCCGCCAACGAGCAGTACTTC
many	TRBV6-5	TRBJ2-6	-	CASSYSNGQSSGANVLTF	TGTGCCAGCAGTTACTCGAACGGACAGAGCTCTGGGGCCAACGTCCTGACTTTC
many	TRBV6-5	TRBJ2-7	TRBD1	CASSGTGHEQYF	TGTGCCAGCAGCGGGACAGGGCACGAGCAGTACTTC
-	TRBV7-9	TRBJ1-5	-	CASSLGSLQPQHF	TGTGCCAGCAGCTTAGGGTCTCTTCAGCCCCAGCATTTT
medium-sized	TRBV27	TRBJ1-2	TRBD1	CASSSPNRGNYGYTF	TGTGCCAGCAGTTCCCCAAACAGGGGTAACTATGGCTACACCTTC
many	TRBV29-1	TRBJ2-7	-	CSVQGGYEQYF	TGCAGCGTTCAGGGAGGATACGAGCAGTACTTC
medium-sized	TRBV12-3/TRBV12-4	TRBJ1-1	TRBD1	CASSLSGTGDTEAFF	TGTGCCAGCAGTCTTTCCGGGACAGGGGACACTGAAGCTTTCTTT
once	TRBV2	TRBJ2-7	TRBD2	CASSEAGLAVSYEQYF	TGTGCCAGCAGTGAAGCGGGCCTAGCGGTCTCCTACGAGCAGTACTTC
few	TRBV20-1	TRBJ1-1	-	CSARNQGNLIGEAFF	TGCAGTGCTAGGAATCAGGGTAATTTAATCGGTGAAGCTTTCTTT
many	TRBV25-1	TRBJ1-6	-	CASSEEALSPLHF	TGTGCCAGCAGTGAAGAAGCCCTCTCACCCCTCCACTTT
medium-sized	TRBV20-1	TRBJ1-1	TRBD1	CSARGSGGQGATEAFF	TGCAGTGCTAGGGGAAGTGGAGGACAGGGGGCGACTGAAGCTTTCTTT
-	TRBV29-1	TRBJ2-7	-	CSVEVGNAYSYEQYF	TGCAGCGTTGAAGTCGGGAACGCTTACTCCTACGAGCAGTACTTC
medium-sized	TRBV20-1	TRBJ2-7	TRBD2	CSARSPQRDTEQYF	TGCAGTGCTAGAAGCCCCCAGCGGGATACCGAGCAGTACTTC
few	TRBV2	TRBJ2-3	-	CASSEDTGPTDTQYF	TGTGCCAGCAGTGAAGATACGGGACCCACAGATACGCAGTATTTT
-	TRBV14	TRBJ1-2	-	CASSQVRGNYGYTF	TGTGCCAGCAGCCAAGTGCGGGGAAACTATGGCTACACCTTC